These 26 T cell receptor beta chains were all obtained from the same sample, sequenced in a study of T cell changes during pregnancy in multiple sclerosis (dated by TCRdb to the late 2010s). Preparation of the library involved the immunoSEQ multiplex PCR assay. Entries here come from immuneACCESS through TCRdb and include only in-frame sequences with V and J called. Some clones fail to appear in such tables; in the studies checked, an unresolved V gene covers under half of the shortfall, and the cause of the remainder is unknown. The sample table shows around 80,000 clones, and about 94% are seen once. Jointly, the top ten make up 0.95% to 1% of the sample. The specimen comprised peripheral blood, sampled in the second trimester of pregnancy. Every receptor here comes from a female donor in good health, enrolled as a control in a pregnancy study.

This chain connects TRBV2 to TRBJ1-1; the D gene is possibly TRBD1 (6 bases). Trimming removed 0 bases from V and 3 bases from J, with 17 bases in between. The CDR3 totals 17 residues. The V gene's germline CDR1 is SNHLY and CDR2 FYNNEI. The CDR3 nucleotides read TGTGCCAGCAGTGAAGCTTTAAGGGGGTTGGAGGACACTGAAGCTTTCTTT. Protein sequence: CASSEALRGLEDTEAFF.

This clone was recorded once. The J gene is TRBJ1-5, the V gene TRBV6-1; 9 nucleotides align to TRBD1. CDR1 and CDR2 (germline): MNHNS, SASEGT. V was clipped by 6 bases and J by 2 bases; unmatched bases: 2. This CDR3 is 14 amino acids long. Written as DNA, the CDR3 is TGTGCCAGCAGGGACAGGGGTGGCAATCAGCCCCAGCATTTT. This codes for CASRDRGGNQPQHF.

This chain connects TRBV5-5 to TRBJ2-7, with D possibly TRBD1 on 6 matching bases. From germline, CDR1 is SGHKS and CDR2 YYEKEE (reference sequence). This CDR3 contains 14 residues. Trimming removed 0 bases at V and 5 bases at J, with 12 bases between. The CDR3 loop is CASSLGQGRNEQYF. CDR3 coding DNA: TGTGCCAGCAGCTTGGGCCAGGGGAGAAACGAGCAGTACTTC.

The rearrangement uses TRBV27 and TRBJ2-1; TRBD2 matches at 9 bases. The CDR3 runs 14 residues. Germline V gene sequence: CDR1 MNHEY, CDR2 SMNVEV (reference sequence). Germline trimming cut 4 bases from V and 5 bases from J; bases unmatched to any gene: 3. Here the CDR3 reads CASSWAGGNNEQFF. The CDR3 region has the DNA TGTGCCAGCAGTTGGGCGGGAGGGAACAATGAGCAGTTCTTC.

This chain connects TRBV7-9 to TRBJ2-7, with 8 positions matching TRBD1. Trimming took 5 bases from V and 4 from J; bases not matched to a gene: 13. Germline CDR1 is SEHNR and CDR2 is FQNEAQ (reference sequence). The CDR3 extends over 16 amino acids. CDR3 residues: CASSPPIGQGSYEQYF. The CDR3, as DNA: TGTGCCAGCAGCCCGCCAATTGGACAGGGATCTTACGAGCAGTACTTC.

This sequence joins TRBV13 and TRBJ2-5, with D possibly being TRBD1 (5 bases). The CDR3 extends over 14 amino acids. V lost 5 bases, J lost 5 bases, and 15 bases lay in between. Germline CDR1 and CDR2: PRHDT and FYEKMQ (reference sequence). The CDR3 loop is CASSRVGRDETQYF. Here the CDR3 DNA reads TGTGCCAGCAGCAGGGTAGGCAGGGATGAGACCCAGTACTTC.

The J gene is TRBJ2-1, the V gene TRBV28, with D possibly being TRBD2 (5 bases). Deletions cut 11 bases from V and 2 bases from J, with 19 bases between. Germline V CDR1 and CDR2: MDHEN, SYDVKM. The CDR3 totals 15 residues. The CDR3 DNA follows: TGTGCCGGCTCTTCTACTAGGCCGCCCTACAATGAGCAGTTCTTC. Protein product: CAGSSTRPPYNEQFF.

The genes are TRBV7-2 and TRBJ2-5; tentative D call: TRBD2 (5 bases). Looked up from germline, CDR1 is SGHTA and CDR2 is FQGNSA. The CDR3 has 14 amino acids. The V and J ends lost 5 bases and 1 base respectively, with 11 bases between them. In DNA form, the CDR3 reads TGTGCCAGCAGCCGGGGTAGCGCCCAAGAGACCCAGTACTTC. This gives the protein CASSRGSAQETQYF.

The V call is TRBV6-5, the J call TRBJ1-1; the match to TRBD1 covers 7 bases. This CDR3 has 16 amino acids. Germline-derived CDR1 and CDR2 are MNHEY and SVGAGI. V trimming: 2 bases; J trimming: 5 bases; junction bases outside the gene matches: 11. The CDR3 here is CASSYPNRGPGTEAFF. The CDR3, as DNA: TGTGCCAGCAGTTACCCGAACAGGGGCCCGGGAACTGAAGCTTTCTTT.

The chain uses TRBV18 and TRBJ1-1; D remains unclear. Deletions cut 6 bases from V and 1 base from J, with 9 bases between. The CDR3 is 13 residues long. Germline V gene lookup returns CDR1 KGHSH and CDR2 LQKENI. Here the CDR3 reads CASSPSWNTEAFF. The CDR3 bases are TGTGCCAGCTCCCCTTCTTGGAACACTGAAGCTTTCTTT.

The chain employs TRBV12-2 and TRBJ2-7; the table's D gene call, TRBD1, was not cross checked with the DNA. TRBV12-2 is noted as a pseudogene. The CDR3 spans 15 residues. CDR3 loop: CASRFGGQGAYEQYF. In nucleotides, the CDR3 is TGTGCAAGTCGCTTTGGTGGACAGGGGGCATACGAGCAGTACTTC.

V is TRBV19 and J is TRBJ1-5; D remains ambiguous. Per the germline V gene, CDR1 is LNHDA and CDR2 is SQIVND (reference sequence). This CDR3 spans 15 amino acids. The V end was cut by 6 bases, the J end by 6 bases, with 18 bases between. The CDR3 region is CASRATDDPGQPQHF. The CDR3 DNA follows: TGTGCCAGTAGGGCTACTGATGACCCGGGTCAGCCCCAGCATTTT.

This chain joins TRBV7-8 and TRBJ2-7; 10 bases map to TRBD2. Per germline, CDR1 SGHVS and CDR2 FQNEAQ. This CDR3 region has 16 residues. Trimming at V came to 3 bases and at J to 5 bases, leaving 10 bases not matched to a gene. The CDR3 coding sequence is TGTGCCAGCAGCTTTCCTGACTTCCTAGCGGGGGACGAGCAGTACTTC. It yields the protein CASSFPDFLAGDEQYF.

The chain employs TRBV19 and TRBJ2-3; the match to TRBD1 covers 8 bases. There are 14 residues in the CDR3. V gave up 4 bases and J gave up 1 base; unmatched junction bases: 1. Looked up from germline, CDR1 is LNHDA and CDR2 is SQIVND (reference sequence). This CDR3 is CASSKTGGTDTQYF. CDR3 DNA sequence: TGTGCCAGTAGTAAGACAGGGGGCACAGATACGCAGTATTTT.

The chain has TRBV18 and TRBJ2-1, with 9 positions matching TRBD1. Germline CDR1 and CDR2: KGHSH and LQKENI. With V trimmed by 5 bases and J by 7 bases, 3 bases remained unmatched. This CDR3 spans 13 amino acids. This CDR3 reads CASSVDRGNEQFF. The CDR3 coding sequence is TGTGCCAGCTCAGTGGACAGGGGTAATGAGCAGTTCTTC.

CDR3 sequence: CASRPLAGEVEQYF. The CDR3 region has the DNA TGTGCCAGCAGGCCCCTTGCGGGAGAGGTCGAGCAGTACTTC. The chain is built from TRBV28 and TRBJ2-7; 7 bases fit TRBD2. After removal of 6 bases from V and 6 bases from J, the junction contained 11 bases not matched to a gene. Germline loops: CDR1 MDHEN, CDR2 SYDVKM. The CDR3 contains 14 residues.

The chain employs TRBV15 and TRBJ1-6; D gene ambiguous. The V gene lost 1 base and the J gene lost 9 bases, with 7 bases spanning the gap. This CDR3 spans 13 amino acids. The germline V gene encodes CDR1 LNHNV and CDR2 YYDKDF (reference sequence). CDR3 bases: TGTGCCACCAGCAGAGGCCAAGCTTCACCCCTCCACTTT. It codes for CATSRGQASPLHF. Drawing the rest from reference TRBV15 and TRBJ1-6, the complete variable domain is DAMVIQNPRYQVTQFGKPVTLSCSQTLNHNVMYWYQQKSSQAPKLLFHYYDKDFNNEADTPDNFQSRRPNTSFCFLDIRSPGLGDTAMYLCATSRGQASPLHFGNGTRLTVT.

This clone was found a few times. This rearrangement joins TRBV10-3 to TRBJ2-7; D gene uncertain. This CDR3 has 12 amino acids. V was cut by 3 bases and J by 0 bases, with 3 bases left in between. In germline, CDR1 is ENHRY, CDR2 SYGVKD. The DNA for the CDR3 is TGTGCCATCAGTGACAACTCCTACGAGCAGTACTTC. It codes for CAISDNSYEQYF.

Notes on this clone: Because it lacks the conserved phenylalanine or tryptophan at the end, this CDR3 is likely a read error. The chain has TRBV25-1 and TRBJ2-7; D is unclear. CDR1 MGHDK and CDR2 SYGVNS come from the germline V gene. Trimming removed 4 bases from V and 0 bases from J, with 4 bases in between. The CDR3 runs 12 residues. CDR3 nucleotide sequence: TGTGCCAGCAGTGGGAGCTCCTACGAGCAGTACTCC. This sequence encodes CASSGSSYEQYS.

This chain joins TRBV27 and TRBJ2-5; a possible D gene is TRBD1 (7 bases). The germline V gene encodes CDR1 MNHEY and CDR2 SMNVEV (reference sequence). This CDR3 comprises 21 residues. Trimming stripped 3 bases from V and 3 bases from J, with 32 bases between. The CDR3 DNA is TGTGCCAGCAGTTTCGCATTAGGAGGCAGGGGGGCTATAAGATCCGAAGAGACCCAGTACTTC. Its protein is CASSFALGGRGAIRSEETQYF.

V usage is TRBV6-1 and J usage is TRBJ2-2; D is uncertain. The CDR3 is 13 residues long. Germline assignment: CDR1 MNHNS and CDR2 SASEGT. V was clipped by 2 bases and J by 6 bases, with 7 bases between them. CDR3 sequence (DNA): TGTGCCAGCAGTGAACTTCAGGCCGGGGAGCTGTTTTTT. This encodes CASSELQAGELFF.

V and J are TRBV2 and TRBJ2-7; 8 bases are shared with TRBD2. The CDR3 covers 13 residues. Per germline, CDR1 SNHLY and CDR2 FYNNEI. Trimming removed 6 bases from V and 6 bases from J; junction bases left unmatched: 7. This CDR3 reads CASRASGLPEQYF. CDR3 in DNA: TGTGCCAGCAGGGCTAGCGGGCTCCCCGAGCAGTACTTC.

The chain recombines TRBV19 with TRBJ2-1; D may be TRBD2 (6 bases). This CDR3 region has 17 residues. V was shortened by 0 bases and J by 3 bases, with 15 bases between the two germline ends. Germline values: CDR1 LNHDA, CDR2 SQIVND (reference sequence). The CDR3 DNA is TGTGCCAGTAGTATAGATCAGGACGGGAGCAGCTACAATGAGCAGTTCTTC. This codes for CASSIDQDGSSYNEQFF.

The chain is built from TRBV28 and TRBJ2-7; 8 bases align to TRBD2. Trimming cost V 6 bases and J 2 bases; bases outside gene matches: 6. This CDR3 is 14 amino acids long. Per germline, CDR1 MDHEN and CDR2 SYDVKM. This CDR3 reads CASREDGRAYEQYF. The CDR3 DNA reads TGTGCCAGCAGGGAGGACGGGAGGGCCTACGAGCAGTACTTC.

The rearrangement links TRBV7-9 to TRBJ2-1, with 7 bases lining up with TRBD1. There are 15 residues in the CDR3. The trim removed 6 bases at V and 3 bases at J, leaving 8 bases unmatched. CDR1 and CDR2 (germline): SEHNR, FQNEAQ (reference sequence). The CDR3 region is CASRSTGAGYNEQFF. The CDR3, as DNA: TGTGCCAGCAGAAGTACAGGGGCCGGCTACAATGAGCAGTTCTTC.

The chain has TRBV7-6 and TRBJ2-3; 9 bases line up with TRBD2. The germline V gene has CDR1 SGHVS and CDR2 FNYEAQ. The CDR3 sequence is 16 residues long. V shed 5 bases, J shed 4 bases, and the junction held 10 bases outside the gene matches. Written as DNA, the CDR3 is TGTGCCAGCAGCAAACAAGCGGGAGGTACTGCAGATACGCAGTATTTT. Protein product: CASSKQAGGTADTQYF. The entire variable domain, with the rest obtained from reference TRBV7-6 and TRBJ2-3, is as follows: GAGVSQSPRYKVTKRGQDVALRCDPISGHVSLYWYRQALGQGPEFLTYFNYEAQQDKSGLPNDRFSAERPEGSISTLTIQRTEQRDSAMYRCASSKQAGGTADTQYFGPGTRLTVL.